This T cell receptor beta chain was obtained from a study of shared clonotypes between healthy human individuals. Sequencing was performed with immunoSEQ multiplex PCR; in TCRdb, only in-frame clones are kept and a portion is missing. The sample has hundreds of thousands of clones; approximately 95% are singletons. V was cut by 1 base and J by 2 bases, with 25 bases left in between. The CDR3 consists of 20 residues. CDR1 and CDR2 from the germline V gene are MDHEN and SYDVKM. The chain is built from TRBV28 and TRBJ2-3; D is unclear. Sequencing used naive CD4+ T cells sorted from blood. Subset reported: CD45RA+ positively selected. This TCR derives from a woman in her thirties in good health. The CDR3 nucleotides read TGTGCCAGCAGTTTATTTTACCAGGAAATAAACTTAATATTCACAGATACGCAGTATTTT. This translates into CASSLFYQEINLIFTDTQYF.